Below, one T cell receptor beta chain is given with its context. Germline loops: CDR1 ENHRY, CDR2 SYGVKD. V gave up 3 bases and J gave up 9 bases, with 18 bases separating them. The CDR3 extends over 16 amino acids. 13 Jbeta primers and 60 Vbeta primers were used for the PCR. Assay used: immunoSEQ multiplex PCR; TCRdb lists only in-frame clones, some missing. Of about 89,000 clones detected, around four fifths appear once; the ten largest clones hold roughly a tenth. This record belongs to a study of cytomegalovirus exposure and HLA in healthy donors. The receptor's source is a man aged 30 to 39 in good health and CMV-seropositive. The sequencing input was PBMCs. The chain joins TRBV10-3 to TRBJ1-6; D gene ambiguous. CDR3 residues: CAISDGGREGGSPLHF. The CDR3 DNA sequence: TGTGCCATCAGTGATGGAGGTAGGGAGGGCGGTTCACCCCTCCACTTT.